This T cell receptor (beta chain) was identified in a study of blood T cell repertoires in COVID-19. Looking at the study overall: Researchers got acute and convalescent COVID-19 samples from the United States, Italy and Spain. In each case, the material was cDNA or gDNA derived from T cells, B-cell-depleted T cells, or PBMCs.

V dropped 1 base and J dropped 4; count of bases not matched to a gene: 6. CDR1 and CDR2 (germline): MNHEY, SMNVEV (reference sequence). This CDR3 is 15 amino acids long. Original processing notes: Nucleated cell counts were estimated from reference gene primer amplification. Assay used: immunoSEQ multiplex PCR; TCRdb lists only in-frame clones, some missing. D and trimming come from the DNA, and the V and J calls and clone size come from that table. The sample carries more than 350,000 clones, nearly 90% recorded once. Sequencing was performed on PBMCs or T cells enriched from blood (not recorded which). V is TRBV27 and J is TRBJ2-5; 7 bases agree with TRBD2. The TCR originated in a woman younger than 30 who had been exposed to COVID-19. CDR3 sequence: CASSLWAGEGETQYF. In DNA form, the CDR3 reads TGTGCCAGCAGTTTATGGGCGGGAGAAGGAGAGACCCAGTACTTC.